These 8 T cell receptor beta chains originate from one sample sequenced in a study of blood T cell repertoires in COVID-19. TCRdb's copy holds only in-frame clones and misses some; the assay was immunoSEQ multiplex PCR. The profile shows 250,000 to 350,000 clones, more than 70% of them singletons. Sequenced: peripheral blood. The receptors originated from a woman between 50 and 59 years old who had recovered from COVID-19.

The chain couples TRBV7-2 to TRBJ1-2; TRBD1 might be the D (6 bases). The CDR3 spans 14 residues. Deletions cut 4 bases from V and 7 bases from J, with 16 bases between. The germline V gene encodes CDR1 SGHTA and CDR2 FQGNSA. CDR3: CASSSSGGSIGYTF. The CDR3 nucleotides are TGTGCCAGCAGCTCTTCGGGGGGCTCGATTGGCTACACCTTC.

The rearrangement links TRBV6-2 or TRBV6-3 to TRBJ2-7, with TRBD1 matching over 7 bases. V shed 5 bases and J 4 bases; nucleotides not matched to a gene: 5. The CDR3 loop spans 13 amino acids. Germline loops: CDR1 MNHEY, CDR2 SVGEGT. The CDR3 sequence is CASSLLQGYEQYF. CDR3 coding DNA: TGTGCCAGCAGTCTCCTACAGGGGTACGAGCAGTACTTC.

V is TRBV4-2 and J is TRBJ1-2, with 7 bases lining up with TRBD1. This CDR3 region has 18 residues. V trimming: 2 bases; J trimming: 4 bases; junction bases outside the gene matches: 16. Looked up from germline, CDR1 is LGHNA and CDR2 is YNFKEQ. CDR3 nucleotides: TGTGCCAGCAGCCAAACTTCGACAGGGTACGATAAGGGCTATGGCTACACCTTC. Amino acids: CASSQTSTGYDKGYGYTF.

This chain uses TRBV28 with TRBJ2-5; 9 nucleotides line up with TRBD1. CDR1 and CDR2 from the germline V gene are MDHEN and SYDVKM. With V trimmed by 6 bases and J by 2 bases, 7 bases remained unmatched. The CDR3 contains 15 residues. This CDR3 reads CASSSDRGEQETQYF. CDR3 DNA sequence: TGTGCCAGCAGCTCGGACAGGGGAGAACAAGAGACCCAGTACTTC.

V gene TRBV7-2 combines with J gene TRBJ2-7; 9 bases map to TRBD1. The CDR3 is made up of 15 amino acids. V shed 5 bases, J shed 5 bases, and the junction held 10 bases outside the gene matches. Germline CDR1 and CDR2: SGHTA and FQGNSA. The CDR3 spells CASSPKTGGVDEQYF. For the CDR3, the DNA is TGTGCCAGCAGCCCGAAGACAGGGGGTGTTGACGAGCAGTACTTC.

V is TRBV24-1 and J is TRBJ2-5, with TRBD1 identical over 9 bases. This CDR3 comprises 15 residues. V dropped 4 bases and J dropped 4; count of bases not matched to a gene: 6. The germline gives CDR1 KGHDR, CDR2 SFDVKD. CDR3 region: CATSDSGTGLETQYF. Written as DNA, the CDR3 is TGTGCCACCAGTGACTCTGGGACAGGGTTAGAGACCCAGTACTTC.

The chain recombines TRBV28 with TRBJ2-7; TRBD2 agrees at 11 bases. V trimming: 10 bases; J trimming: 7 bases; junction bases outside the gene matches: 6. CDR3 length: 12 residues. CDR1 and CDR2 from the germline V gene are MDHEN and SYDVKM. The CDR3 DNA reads TGTGCCACCCTAGCGGGGGGCCGGGAGCAGTACTTC. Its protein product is CATLAGGREQYF.

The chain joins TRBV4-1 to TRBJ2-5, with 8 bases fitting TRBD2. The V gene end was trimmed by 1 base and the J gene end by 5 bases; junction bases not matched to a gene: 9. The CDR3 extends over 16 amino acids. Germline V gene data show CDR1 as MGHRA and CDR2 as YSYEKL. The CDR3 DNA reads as TGCGCCAGCAGCCAAGGGTCGGGAGGGCCTGGGGAGACCCAGTACTTC. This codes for CASSQGSGGPGETQYF.